The 4 T cell receptor beta chains in this list originate from one sample, sequenced in a study of graft-versus-host responses after intestinal transplantation (dated by TCRdb to the early 2020s). These receptors' antigens are unknown. The library was built by means of the immunoSEQ multiplex PCR assay. TCRdb took over this immuneACCESS table, retaining in-frame rearrangements with V and J assigned. Such tables are incomplete; in checked studies, under half of the missing clones stem from an unresolved V gene, and the remainder is unexplained. A total of about 81,000 clones appear in this sample, approximately 90% of them only once. The leading ten clones occupy 0.3% to 0.45% of the sample. This sample's time point label indicates: cells obtained before transplantation from donor or recipient. The source material was unstimulated CD4+ T cells sorted from spleen or lymph node cells, sampled before transplant. Receptors originate from a human donor who was the organ donor for an intestinal transplant.

V and J are TRBV7-9 and TRBJ2-1; 7 nucleotides line up with TRBD2. This CDR3 comprises 15 residues. Germline-derived CDR1 and CDR2 are SEHNR and FQNEAQ (reference sequence). The junction had 8 bases not matched to a gene; V was cut back by 0 bases and J by 9 bases. The CDR3: CASSLARMSGGEQFF. For the CDR3, the DNA is TGTGCCAGCAGCTTAGCGCGGATGTCGGGAGGTGAGCAGTTCTTC.

V and J are TRBV10-1 and TRBJ1-4, with D unresolved. V was cut by 6 bases and J by 8 bases, with 10 bases left in between. CDR3 length: 12 amino acids. The germline gives CDR1 WNHNN, CDR2 SYGVQD (reference sequence). The CDR3 region is CASSATGEKLFF. The CDR3 nucleotides read TGCGCCAGCAGCGCGACTGGAGAAAAACTGTTTTTT.

This sequence joins TRBV10-2 and TRBJ2-7; 8 bases line up with TRBD1. Unmatched junction bases numbered 6, after V lost 7 bases and J lost 4 bases. Germline CDR1 WSHSY, CDR2 SAAADI. The CDR3 covers 13 residues. The DNA of the CDR3 is TGCGCCAGCAACCAGGGGGCGGGTTACGAGCAGTACTTC. Its translation: CASNQGAGYEQYF.

This chain's CDR3 is CASSGGSSMNTEAFF. CDR3 nucleotide sequence: TGTGCCAGCAGTGGGGGCTCCTCAATGAACACTGAAGCTTTCTTT. The chain couples TRBV11-1 to TRBJ1-1; TRBD1 might be the D (6 bases). V shed 6 bases and J shed 0 bases, with 14 bases lying between them. The germline CDR1 and CDR2 sequences are SGHAT and FQDESV (reference sequence). The CDR3 is 15 amino acids.